The rows below give T cell receptor beta chains drawn from one sample of a study of T cell responses to AZD1222 COVID-19 vaccine. Profiling relied on immunoSEQ multiplex PCR, and the TCRdb table lists in-frame clones only, not all of them. The table has fewer than 120,000 clones, around nine tenths seen once. The sequencing here drew on peripheral blood, taken on day 0 of AZD1222 vaccination. All receptors derive from an adult in good health. CDR3s include the opening cysteine and the closing phenylalanine or tryptophan. A D gene is named only where the DNA matches it firmly. Not all rows give a size; the values are once, few, many and, for expanded clones, a class.

j_gene	abundance	d_gene	v_gene	CDR3aa	CDR3nt
TRBJ1-2	-	-	TRBV28	CASSLPLGGGPGGYTF	TGTGCCAGCAGTTTACCCCTCGGGGGAGGGCCTGGGGGCTACACCTTC
TRBJ2-1	-	TRBD2	TRBV19	CASSFLTSGTYNEQFF	TGTGCCAGTAGTTTCCTCACTAGCGGGACATACAATGAGCAGTTCTTC
TRBJ1-6	-	TRBD1	TRBV24-1	CATSRDSNSPLHF	TGTGCCACCAGCCGGGACAGTAATTCACCCCTCCACTTT
TRBJ1-2	-	TRBD1	TRBV19	CASSRQGDYGYTF	TGTGCCAGTAGCCGGCAGGGGGACTATGGCTACACCTTC
TRBJ2-5	-	-	TRBV18	CASSPPSRRAIQETQYF	TGTGCCAGCTCACCACCGTCACGGCGAGCAATACAAGAGACCCAGTACTTC
TRBJ1-2	-	-	TRBV2	CASQPGTARSSGYTF	TGTGCCAGTCAGCCCGGGACGGCAAGGTCTTCTGGCTACACCTTC
TRBJ2-7	-	TRBD2	TRBV5-1	CASSLREGYEQYF	TGCGCCAGCAGCCTGAGGGAGGGCTACGAGCAGTACTTC
TRBJ1-6	-	-	TRBV15	CATSRGTGGNYNSPLHF	TGTGCCACCAGCAGAGGTACAGGCGGTAACTATAATTCACCCCTCCACTTT
TRBJ2-3	-	TRBD2	TRBV5-1	CASSLDLAGGDTDTQYF	TGCGCCAGCAGCTTGGACCTAGCGGGCGGGGACACAGATACGCAGTATTTT
TRBJ2-1	-	-	TRBV7-9	CASSSGVNEQFF	TGTGCCAGCAGCTCGGGTGTTAATGAGCAGTTCTTC
TRBJ2-6	-	-	TRBV7-3	CASSISRGSGANVLTF	TGTGCCAGCAGCATTAGTAGGGGGAGTGGGGCCAACGTCCTGACTTTC
TRBJ2-7	-	TRBD2	TRBV3-1/TRBV3-2	CASSQGSGRHDEQYF	TGTGCCAGCAGCCAAGGTAGCGGGAGACATGACGAGCAGTACTTC
TRBJ1-3	few	-	TRBV7-2	CASSLGGQINTIYF	TGTGCCAGCAGCTTAGGGGGCCAGATAAACACCATATATTTT
TRBJ2-3	-	-	TRBV19	CASSTSRWAGARGGDTQYF	TGTGCCAGTAGTACCTCCCGCTGGGCGGGGGCCCGAGGAGGAGATACGCAGTATTTT
TRBJ2-2	-	TRBD2	TRBV2	CASRRVAGTSGELFF	TGTGCCAGCAGGAGGGTAGCGGGGACGAGCGGGGAGCTGTTTTTT
TRBJ1-1	-	-	TRBV30	CAWSLEGFREAFF	TGTGCCTGGAGCCTGGAGGGATTCCGCGAAGCTTTCTTT
TRBJ1-6	-	TRBD1	TRBV7-9	CASSLPQGRESPLHF	TGTGCCAGCAGCTTACCACAGGGGAGGGAGTCACCCCTCCACTTT
TRBJ1-1	-	-	TRBV7-9	CASSLAHLEGLYTEAFF	TGTGCCAGCAGCTTAGCCCACCTCGAGGGTCTGTACACTGAAGCTTTCTTT
TRBJ2-7	-	-	TRBV3-1/TRBV3-2	CASSQVRESEQYF	TGTGCCAGCAGCCAAGTTCGAGAGAGCGAGCAGTACTTC
TRBJ1-2	-	-	TRBV7-9	CASSPGHWQGYGYTF	TGTGCCAGCAGCCCAGGGCATTGGCAGGGCTATGGCTACACCTTC
TRBJ1-3	-	-	TRBV11-2	CASSPQGVSGNTIYF	TGTGCCAGCAGCCCCCAGGGCGTCTCTGGAAACACCATATATTTT
TRBJ1-6	many	-	TRBV9	CASSVGRNNSPLHF	TGTGCCAGCAGCGTCGGCAGGAATAATTCACCCCTCCACTTT
TRBJ2-7	-	-	TRBV24-1	CATSDFGQTAFEQYF	TGTGCCACCAGTGATTTCGGTCAGACGGCCTTCGAGCAGTACTTC
TRBJ2-6	-	-	TRBV5-1	CASSPSGSGANVLTF	TGCGCCAGCAGCCCCAGTGGGTCTGGGGCCAACGTCCTGACTTTC
TRBJ1-4	-	-	TRBV29-1	CSVITDGGDEKLFF	TGCAGCGTAATTACAGACGGAGGGGATGAAAAACTGTTTTTT
TRBJ1-5	-	-	TRBV4-1	CASSPQDAGAGRPQHF	TGCGCCAGCAGCCCACAGGACGCGGGGGCAGGTCGTCCCCAGCATTTT
TRBJ1-3	-	-	TRBV5-8	CASSRTVSGNTIYF	TGTGCCAGCAGCCGGACAGTCTCTGGAAACACCATATATTTT
TRBJ1-4	-	-	TRBV7-6	CASSPTDLGDEKLFF	TGTGCCAGCAGCCCGACGGACCTAGGGGATGAAAAACTGTTTTTT
TRBJ2-7	-	TRBD1	TRBV2	CASSDMTGSSYEQYF	TGTGCCAGCAGTGACATGACAGGGAGCTCCTACGAGCAGTACTTC
TRBJ2-7	-	-	TRBV28	CASSSRGRMNYEQYF	TGTGCCAGCAGTTCTCGTGGGAGGATGAACTACGAGCAGTACTTC